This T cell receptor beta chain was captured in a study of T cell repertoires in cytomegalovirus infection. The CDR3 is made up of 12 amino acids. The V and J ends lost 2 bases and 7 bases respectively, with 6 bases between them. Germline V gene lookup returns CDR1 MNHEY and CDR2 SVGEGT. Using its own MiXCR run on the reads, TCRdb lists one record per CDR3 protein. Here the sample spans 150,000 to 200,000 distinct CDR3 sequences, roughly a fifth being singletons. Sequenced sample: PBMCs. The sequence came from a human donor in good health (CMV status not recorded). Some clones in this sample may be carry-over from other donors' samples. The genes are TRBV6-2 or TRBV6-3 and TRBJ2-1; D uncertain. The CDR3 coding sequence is TGTGCCAGCAGTTACGAGTGGAATGAGCAGTTCTTC. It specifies CASSYEWNEQFF.